Listed below are T cell receptor beta chains from one sample, sequenced in a study of blood T cell repertoires in COVID-19. Generated by immunoSEQ multiplex PCR, the TCRdb table keeps only in-frame clones and is missing some. The sample contains approximately 180,000 clones, 88% of which appear only once. Material: peripheral blood. Every receptor here comes from a human donor in a cohort sampled during active COVID-19. CDR3s include the opening cysteine and the closing phenylalanine or tryptophan. The order of the fields is D gene, J gene, V gene, clone size, CDR3 protein, CDR3 DNA. D genes are given only for firm matches. Size is omitted from some rows. Given values are once, few, many or a class for expanded clones.

d_call: TRBD1
j_call: TRBJ1-1
v_call: TRBV10-2
clone_size: .
cdr3_aa: CASSDPGTENTEAFF
cdr3_nt: TGCGCCAGCAGCGATCCCGGGACAGAGAACACTGAAGCTTTCTTT

d_call: TRBD1
j_call: TRBJ2-7
v_call: TRBV6-5
clone_size: .
cdr3_aa: CASSYWTGSPYEQYF
cdr3_nt: TGTGCCAGCAGTTACTGGACAGGGAGCCCCTACGAGCAGTACTTC

d_call: .
j_call: TRBJ1-1
v_call: TRBV5-6
clone_size: .
cdr3_aa: CASSPGWNTEAFF
cdr3_nt: TGTGCCAGCAGCCCCGGTTGGAACACTGAAGCTTTCTTT

d_call: TRBD1
j_call: TRBJ2-1
v_call: TRBV6-5
clone_size: .
cdr3_aa: CASKDRGYEQFF
cdr3_nt: TGTGCCAGCAAGGACAGGGGATATGAGCAGTTCTTC

d_call: .
j_call: TRBJ2-7
v_call: TRBV27
clone_size: .
cdr3_aa: CASSFSRGGGEQYF
cdr3_nt: TGTGCCAGCAGTTTCAGCAGGGGAGGGGGCGAGCAGTACTTC

d_call: .
j_call: TRBJ1-2
v_call: TRBV28
clone_size: .
cdr3_aa: CASSPRGIPGYTF
cdr3_nt: TGTGCCAGCAGCCCCAGGGGTATTCCAGGCTACACCTTC

d_call: TRBD1
j_call: TRBJ1-2
v_call: TRBV30
clone_size: .
cdr3_aa: CAWSVSAGGSYTF
cdr3_nt: TGTGCCTGGAGTGTATCGGCAGGGGGAAGCTACACCTTC

d_call: TRBD2
j_call: TRBJ2-5
v_call: TRBV6-5
clone_size: .
cdr3_aa: CASSSGGGASGTQYF
cdr3_nt: TGTGCCAGCAGTTCTGGCGGGGGGGCCTCTGGGACCCAGTACTTC

d_call: .
j_call: TRBJ2-5
v_call: TRBV3-1/TRBV3-2
clone_size: .
cdr3_aa: CASSQVNRNGETQYF
cdr3_nt: TGTGCCAGCAGCCAAGTAAACAGAAACGGAGAGACCCAGTACTTC

d_call: TRBD1
j_call: TRBJ1-3
v_call: TRBV5-1
clone_size: .
cdr3_aa: CASSSGGATTGNTIYF
cdr3_nt: TGCGCCAGCAGCTCAGGGGGTGCAACAACTGGAAACACCATATATTTT

d_call: .
j_call: TRBJ1-1
v_call: TRBV21-1
clone_size: .
cdr3_aa: CASSKVYREWGMNTEAFF
cdr3_nt: TGTGCCAGCAGCAAAGTCTACAGGGAGTGGGGTATGAACACTGAAGCTTTCTTT

d_call: .
j_call: TRBJ2-1
v_call: TRBV9
clone_size: once
cdr3_aa: CASSLQPAGNEQFF
cdr3_nt: TGTGCCAGCAGCTTACAACCAGCGGGCAATGAGCAGTTCTTC

d_call: .
j_call: TRBJ2-2
v_call: TRBV24-1
clone_size: .
cdr3_aa: CATSAPSVRVAGELFF
cdr3_nt: TGTGCCACCAGTGCCCCCTCCGTCAGGGTTGCAGGGGAGCTGTTTTTT

d_call: .
j_call: TRBJ2-7
v_call: TRBV18
clone_size: .
cdr3_aa: CASSLGRTYEQYF
cdr3_nt: TGTGCCAGCTCACTCGGCAGGACCTACGAGCAGTACTTC

d_call: TRBD1
j_call: TRBJ1-4
v_call: TRBV4-2
clone_size: .
cdr3_aa: CASSLGTAATNEKLFF
cdr3_nt: TGTGCCAGCAGCCTTGGGACAGCTGCAACTAATGAAAAACTGTTTTTT

d_call: TRBD1
j_call: TRBJ2-7
v_call: TRBV3-1/TRBV3-2
clone_size: few
cdr3_aa: CASSQDLGTGGHPYEQYF
cdr3_nt: TGTGCCAGCAGCCAAGATCTCGGGACAGGGGGCCACCCCTACGAGCAGTACTTC

d_call: .
j_call: TRBJ2-4
v_call: TRBV7-8
clone_size: .
cdr3_aa: CASSLLGTVAPKNIQYF
cdr3_nt: TGTGCCAGCAGCTTATTGGGCACGGTTGCCCCCAAAAACATTCAGTACTTC

d_call: .
j_call: TRBJ1-6
v_call: TRBV10-3
clone_size: .
cdr3_aa: CAISTDTLNSPLHF
cdr3_nt: TGTGCCATCAGTACGGACACCCTTAATTCACCCCTCCACTTT

d_call: .
j_call: TRBJ1-2
v_call: TRBV6-5
clone_size: .
cdr3_aa: CASGRLDGYTF
cdr3_nt: TGTGCCAGCGGGAGGTTAGATGGCTACACCTTC

d_call: .
j_call: TRBJ2-1
v_call: TRBV11-2
clone_size: .
cdr3_aa: CASRDSGSSYNEQFF
cdr3_nt: TGTGCCAGCAGAGATTCGGGGTCGTCCTACAATGAGCAGTTCTTC

d_call: .
j_call: TRBJ2-3
v_call: TRBV7-2
clone_size: .
cdr3_aa: CASSQDTQYF
cdr3_nt: TGTGCCAGCAGCCAAGATACGCAGTATTTT